These T cell receptor beta chains were read from a single sample in a study of OX40 agonist ivuxolimab in advanced cancers. Here immunoSEQ multiplex PCR was the method, and the copy in TCRdb shows in-frame clones only, minus some. The sample lists 85,000 to 100,000 clones, about 92% occurring once. Sequencing was performed on CD4+ or CD8+ T cells sorted from blood, taken in a trial of the OX40 agonist ivuxolimab. These TCRs come from an adult with an advanced solid tumor such as melanoma, head and neck, liver or kidney cancer. The CDR3 runs from the conserved cysteine through the conserved F or W. The D gene is left open where the match is weak. Rows give clone size only sometimes, using once, few, many, or a class for an expanded clone.

.,TRBJ1-2,TRBV7-3,.,TGTGCCAGCAGCTTAGGGGGCCGGTATGGCTACACCTTC,CASSLGGRYGYTF
.,TRBJ1-1,TRBV30,.,TGTGCCTGGAGTGCGATTCCGGTCACTGAAGCTTTCTTT,CAWSAIPVTEAFF
TRBD2,TRBJ2-3,TRBV5-1,once,TGCGCCAGCAGGCCCCTTCTAGCGGGGGGCCGCACAGATACGCAGTATTTT,CASRPLLAGGRTDTQYF
.,TRBJ2-3,TRBV7-2,once,TGTGCCAGCAGCACCGGGACTCTTTTTAGTACGCAGTATTTT,CASSTGTLFSTQYF
TRBD1,TRBJ1-6,TRBV2,.,TGTGCCAGCAGTGACCGGGACAGGGGACCCTATAATTCACCCCTCCACTTT,CASSDRDRGPYNSPLHF
TRBD1,TRBJ1-1,TRBV29-1,few,TGCAGCGCAGGGACAGGCGGGAACACTGAAGCTTTCTTT,CSAGTGGNTEAFF
TRBD2,TRBJ2-3,TRBV4-3,.,TGCGCCAGCAGCCAACGACTAGCGGGAGAAACAGATACGCAGTATTTT,CASSQRLAGETDTQYF
.,TRBJ2-3,TRBV11-3,.,TGTGCCAGCAGCTTTACAGGGATCACAGATACGCAGTATTTT,CASSFTGITDTQYF
TRBD1,TRBJ2-2,TRBV7-3,.,TGTGCCAGCAGCTTAACTGCCTACAGGGGCTCCGGGGAGCTGTTTTTT,CASSLTAYRGSGELFF
.,TRBJ1-1,TRBV6-5,.,TGTGCCAGCAGCCTATTTAGGTACACTGAAGCTTTCTTT,CASSLFRYTEAFF
.,TRBJ1-5,TRBV6-6,.,TGTGCCAGCAGTTACAGGGGGTTATTCAATCAGCCCCAGCATTTT,CASSYRGLFNQPQHF
.,TRBJ1-5,TRBV4-2,.,TGTGCCAGCAGCCAAGATGGGAATCAGCCCCAGCATTTT,CASSQDGNQPQHF
.,TRBJ1-1,TRBV7-9,.,TGTGCCAGCAGCTCAGGATGGGACATGAACACTGAAGCTTTCTTT,CASSSGWDMNTEAFF
.,TRBJ1-1,TRBV30,few,TGTGCCTGGAGGAGAGATGGTGGAGCTTTCTTT,CAWRRDGGAFF
.,TRBJ2-2,TRBV25-1,.,TGTGCCAGCAGTGCACACGCGAACACCGGGGAGCTGTTTTTT,CASSAHANTGELFF
.,TRBJ2-5,TRBV7-6,.,TGTGCCAGCAGCTTAGGGGGGACTTTACAAGAGACCCAGTACTTC,CASSLGGTLQETQYF
TRBD2,TRBJ2-3,TRBV28,.,TGTGCCAGCAGCTTCCGACTAGCGGGGGATACGCAGTATTTT,CASSFRLAGDTQYF
TRBD2,TRBJ2-1,TRBV28,.,TGTGCCAGCAGTTTCCTCGGGACTAGCTCCTACAATGAGCAGTTCTTC,CASSFLGTSSYNEQFF
.,TRBJ1-5,TRBV6-6,.,TGTGCCAGCATCCTAAGTACAGGGTTGGAACAGCCCCAGCATTTT,CASILSTGLEQPQHF
.,TRBJ2-1,TRBV7-3,.,TGTGCCAGCAGCTTAATTGGGGATGAGCAGTTCTTC,CASSLIGDEQFF
.,TRBJ1-5,TRBV14,once,TGTGCCAGCAGCCAAGATAGCAATCAGCCCCAGCATTTT,CASSQDSNQPQHF
.,TRBJ1-1,TRBV18,.,TGTGCCAGCTCACCACCAGGGCGAGCTTTCTTT,CASSPPGRAFF
.,TRBJ2-1,TRBV4-2,.,TGTGCCAGCAGCCAAGCTAGGAACAATGAGCAGTTCTTC,CASSQARNNEQFF
.,TRBJ1-1,TRBV30,.,TGTGCCTGGATGCAGGAACTCCCCACTGAAGCTTTCTTT,CAWMQELPTEAFF
.,TRBJ1-1,TRBV2,once,TGTGCCAGCAGTGCCCGGGGGGGTGAAATGAACACTGAAGCTTTCTTT,CASSARGGEMNTEAFF
.,TRBJ1-1,TRBV4-1,.,TGCGCCAGCAGCTGGAAACGAGCGGGGATGAACACTGAAGCTTTCTTT,CASSWKRAGMNTEAFF
.,TRBJ2-7,TRBV20-1,.,TGCAGTGCTGCGAAATACGAGCAGTACTTC,CSAAKYEQYF